This T cell receptor beta chain was documented in a study of STAT5B mutations in CD4+ large granular lymphocyte leukemia. Whole-study context: The CDR3 'QG' motif was associated with a particular HLA allele among healthy donors. General observations from the study: 8/27 top patient clones versus 2/35 control clones were TRBV06-family. Main leukemic clonotypes were patient-specific, but about 25% appeared at low frequency elsewhere. Patient CD4-sorted repertoires looked more clonal than healthy CD4+ repertoires, even without putative leukemic clones.

With 1 base removed from V and 4 bases from J, the gap between germline ends came to 19 bases. The CDR3 runs to 17 residues. CDR1 SGHVS and CDR2 FQNEAQ come from the germline V gene. Here immunoSEQ multiplex PCR was the method, and the copy in TCRdb shows in-frame clones only, minus some. The sample carries approximately 52,000 clones, roughly two thirds recorded once. Comments on this clone: Its antigen is unidentified.

The source material was CD4+ T cells from blood buffy coats. The gene calls are TRBV7-8 and TRBJ1-1; tentative D call: TRBD1 (6 bases). This TCR came from a human donor in good health. The CDR3 nucleotides are TGTGCCAGCAGCTTAGTCTGGGCAGGGGCGGGGGGCACTGAAGCTTTCTTT. Residues: CASSLVWAGAGGTEAFF.